This is a list of T cell receptor beta chains from one sample in a study of blood T cell repertoires in COVID-19. Using immunoSEQ multiplex PCR, the repertoire was profiled, and TCRdb retains in-frame clones only, with some absent. The sample holds 150,000 to 200,000 clones, around 76% seen once. The sequenced material came from peripheral blood. Receptors originate from a woman between 65 and 79 years old with acute or convalescent COVID-19. The CDR3 runs from the conserved cysteine through the conserved F or W. The order of the fields is J gene, V gene, CDR3 protein.

J: TRBJ2-1
V: TRBV7-9
CDR3: CASSLGQAGNEQFF

J: TRBJ1-5
V: TRBV20-1
CDR3: CSAREQGEWQPQHF

J: TRBJ2-1
V: TRBV18
CDR3: CASSPIGTGVHEQFF

J: TRBJ2-3
V: TRBV6-2/TRBV6-3
CDR3: CASSSLRHTDTQYF

J: TRBJ2-7
V: TRBV5-1
CDR3: CASSIRTGSDYEQYF

J: TRBJ1-2
V: TRBV4-3
CDR3: CASSQETGPYGYTF

J: TRBJ2-1
V: TRBV6-6
CDR3: CASRSKPTPGTSGGTLSYNEQFF

J: TRBJ1-4
V: TRBV7-2
CDR3: CASSAQQGVEKLFF

J: TRBJ2-1
V: TRBV10-1
CDR3: CASLADPGTYNEQFF

J: TRBJ2-1
V: TRBV19
CDR3: CASSILAGTGINEQFF

J: TRBJ2-1
V: TRBV19
CDR3: CASTTGRLTDNEQFF

J: TRBJ2-2
V: TRBV6-5
CDR3: CARGDRVNTGELFF

J: TRBJ1-2
V: TRBV14
CDR3: CASSPDRKYGYTF

J: TRBJ1-5
V: TRBV3-1/TRBV3-2
CDR3: CASSQVQGSQPQHF

J: TRBJ2-3
V: TRBV3-1/TRBV3-2
CDR3: CASSQGLGALDTQYF

J: TRBJ1-5
V: TRBV19
CDR3: CASRQGAYQPQHF

J: TRBJ2-1
V: TRBV6-2/TRBV6-3
CDR3: CASSGNRVSNEQFF

J: TRBJ1-5
V: TRBV12-1
CDR3: CASSSEGGSFRTDSNQPQHF

J: TRBJ2-6
V: TRBV10-3
CDR3: CAIHHSGANVLTF

J: TRBJ1-3
V: TRBV10-3
CDR3: CATLDRTSGNTIYF

J: TRBJ1-5
V: TRBV7-2
CDR3: CASNLVGQGEPQHF

J: TRBJ2-2
V: TRBV19
CDR3: CASLTGGGVLGELFF

J: TRBJ1-1
V: TRBV6-2/TRBV6-3
CDR3: CASSYFGEVPNTEAFF

J: TRBJ1-2
V: TRBV4-1
CDR3: CASSQDRGTRDGYTF

J: TRBJ1-2
V: TRBV19
CDR3: CASSIPGQSSVGYTF